This TCR beta chain was sequenced for a study of blood T cell repertoires in COVID-19. Study overall: PBMCs, B-cell-depleted T cells, or T cells were the source of the cDNA or gDNA that made up the material.

Measured with immunoSEQ multiplex PCR; TCRdb has only the in-frame clones, and not every one. This table holds under 250,000 clones, under 85% found once. Residents of around 24 US areas, aged roughly 18 to 95 years, made up the participants. In assigning cohorts, the study relied on participant-reported clinical history. The TCR sequence derives from a man in his 60s who had recovered from COVID-19. Sequencing was carried out using PBMCs or T cells enriched from blood (not recorded which).

The CDR3 loop is CASSPGTGDLRGYGYTF. CDR3 nucleotide sequence: TGTGCCAGCAGTCCTGGGACAGGGGACTTGCGTGGCTATGGCTACACCTTC. The J gene is TRBJ1-2, the V gene TRBV27, with 10 bases matching TRBD1. V shed 5 bases, J shed 4 bases, and the junction held 13 bases outside the gene matches. The CDR3 length is 17 residues. Germline V lookup: CDR1 MNHEY, CDR2 SMNVEV (reference sequence).